The T cell receptor (beta chain) described here comes from a study of T-cell memory formation after mild COVID-19. Study-level background: The study found TCR clusters largely donor specific. General study results and limits: In second-wave clones peaking day 37, SARS-CoV-2 specificity remained unconfirmed. Clones contracting across day 15 to 85 had a balanced CD4/CD8 profile; later expanding clones leaned CD4+.

The germline V gene has CDR1 SGHTA and CDR2 FQGTGA. The ends were cut back, 2 bases at V and 5 bases at J, with 9 bases in the middle. CDR3 length: 13 amino acids. Libraries for TCRalpha and TCRbeta carried sample barcodes and unique molecular identifiers via 5'RACE. TCRdb redid the calling of the 5' RACE reads with MiXCR, one entry per CDR3 protein. The data hold under 550,000 distinct CDR3 sequences, with approximately 18% observed a single time. The table lists this clonotype with a few counts. The antigen is undetermined. This chain links TRBV7-3 with TRBJ2-5; D may be TRBD2 (6 bases). Material for sequencing was PBMCs or a T cell subset sorted from them (not recorded which). This TCR derives from an adult woman who had mild COVID-19 (a few samples of this study predate the infection). Cell type and time point are not known. The CDR3 sequence is CASSLWEEETQYF. CDR3 in DNA: TGTGCCAGCAGCTTATGGGAGGAGGAGACCCAGTACTTC. Full variable domain (remainder filled in from reference TRBV7-3 and TRBJ2-5): GAGVSQTPSNKVTEKGKYVELRCDPISGHTALYWYRQSLGQGPEFLIYFQGTGAADDSGLPNDRFFAVRPEGSVSTLKIQRTERGDSAVYLCASSLWEEETQYFGPGTRLLVL.